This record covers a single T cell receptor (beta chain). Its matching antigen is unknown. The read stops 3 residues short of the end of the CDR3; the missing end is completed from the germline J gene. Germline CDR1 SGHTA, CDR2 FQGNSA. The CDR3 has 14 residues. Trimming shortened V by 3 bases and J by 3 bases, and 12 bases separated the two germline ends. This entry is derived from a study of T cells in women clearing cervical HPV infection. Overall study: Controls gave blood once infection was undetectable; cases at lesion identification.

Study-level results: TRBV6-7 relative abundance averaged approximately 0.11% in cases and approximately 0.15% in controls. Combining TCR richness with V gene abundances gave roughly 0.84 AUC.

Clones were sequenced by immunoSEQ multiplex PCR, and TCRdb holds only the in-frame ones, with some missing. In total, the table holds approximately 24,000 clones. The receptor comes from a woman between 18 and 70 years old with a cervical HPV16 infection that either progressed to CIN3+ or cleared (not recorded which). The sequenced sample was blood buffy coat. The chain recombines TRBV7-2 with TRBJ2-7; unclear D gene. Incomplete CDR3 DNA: TGTGCCAGCAGCTTCTCGGGTCCTAACTACGAG. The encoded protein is CASSFSGPNYE. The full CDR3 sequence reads CASSFSGPNYEQYF.